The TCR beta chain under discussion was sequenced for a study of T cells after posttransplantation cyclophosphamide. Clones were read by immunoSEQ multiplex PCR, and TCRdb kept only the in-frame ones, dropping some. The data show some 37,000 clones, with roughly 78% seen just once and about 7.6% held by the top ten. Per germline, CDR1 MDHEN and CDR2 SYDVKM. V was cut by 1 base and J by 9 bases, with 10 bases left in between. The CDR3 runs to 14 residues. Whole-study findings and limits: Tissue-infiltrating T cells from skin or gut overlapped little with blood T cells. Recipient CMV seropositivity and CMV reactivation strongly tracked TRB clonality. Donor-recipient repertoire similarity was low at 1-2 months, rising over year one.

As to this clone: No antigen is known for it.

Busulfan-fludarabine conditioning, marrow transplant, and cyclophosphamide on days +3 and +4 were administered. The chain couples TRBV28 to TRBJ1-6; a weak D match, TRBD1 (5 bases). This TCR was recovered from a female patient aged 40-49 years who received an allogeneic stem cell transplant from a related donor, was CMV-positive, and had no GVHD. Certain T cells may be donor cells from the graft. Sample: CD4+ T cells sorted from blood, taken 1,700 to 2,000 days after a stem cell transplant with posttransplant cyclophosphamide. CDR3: CASSLSAGLSPLHF. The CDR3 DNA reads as TGTGCCAGCAGTTTATCGGCAGGGCTTTCACCCCTCCACTTT.